This T cell receptor beta chain was identified in a study of T cell repertoires in cytomegalovirus infection. In the study overall: Indicated by public TCR beta signatures were CMV infection and matching HLA type.

Notes on the study in general: The cumulative frequency of public TCR beta families identified carriers of CMV plus the relevant HLA.

This clonotype was found a few times. The antigen is not known. The germline V gene encodes CDR1 SGHTA and CDR2 FQGNSA. This CDR3 region has 14 residues. The trim removed 4 bases at V and 3 bases at J, leaving 3 bases unmatched. TCRdb re-analysed the reads in MiXCR, keeping a single row per CDR3 protein. This sample has about half a million distinct CDR3 sequences, with 33% found just once. The receptor's source is a human donor in good health (CMV status not recorded). Some clones in this sample may be carry-over from other donors' samples. The starting material was cultured PBMCs, obtained from culture after CMV antigen stimulation. The genes are TRBV7-2 and TRBJ2-7; TRBD1 matches at 10 bases. The CDR3 here is CASSSGTGVYEQYF. In DNA form, the CDR3 reads TGTGCCAGCAGCTCCGGGACAGGGGTCTACGAGCAGTACTTC.